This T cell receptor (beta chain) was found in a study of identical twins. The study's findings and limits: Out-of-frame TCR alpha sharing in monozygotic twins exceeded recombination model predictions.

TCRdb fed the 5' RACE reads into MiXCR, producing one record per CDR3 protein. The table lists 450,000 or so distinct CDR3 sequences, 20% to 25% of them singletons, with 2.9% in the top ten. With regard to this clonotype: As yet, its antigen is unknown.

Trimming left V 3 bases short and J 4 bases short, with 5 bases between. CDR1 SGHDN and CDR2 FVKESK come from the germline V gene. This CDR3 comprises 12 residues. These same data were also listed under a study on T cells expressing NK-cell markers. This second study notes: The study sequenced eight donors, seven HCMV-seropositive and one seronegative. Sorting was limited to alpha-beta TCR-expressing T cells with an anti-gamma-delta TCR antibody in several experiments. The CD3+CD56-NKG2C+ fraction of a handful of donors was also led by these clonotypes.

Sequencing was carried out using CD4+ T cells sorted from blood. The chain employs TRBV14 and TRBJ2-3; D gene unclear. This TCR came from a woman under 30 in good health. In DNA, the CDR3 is TGTGCCAGCAGCCAGATATCAGATACGCAGTATTTT. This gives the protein CASSQISDTQYF.